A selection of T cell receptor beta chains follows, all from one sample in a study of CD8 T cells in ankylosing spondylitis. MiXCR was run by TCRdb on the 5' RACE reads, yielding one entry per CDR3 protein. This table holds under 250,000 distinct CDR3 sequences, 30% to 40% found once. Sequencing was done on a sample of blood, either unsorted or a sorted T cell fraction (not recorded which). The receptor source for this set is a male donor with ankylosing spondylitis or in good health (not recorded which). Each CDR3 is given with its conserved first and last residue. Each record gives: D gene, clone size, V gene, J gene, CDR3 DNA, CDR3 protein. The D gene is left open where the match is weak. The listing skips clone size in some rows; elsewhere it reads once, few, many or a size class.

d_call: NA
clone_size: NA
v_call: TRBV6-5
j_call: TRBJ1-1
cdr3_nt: TGTGCCAGCAGTTACTCCGGGACCGGGAACACTGAAGCTTTCTTT
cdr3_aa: CASSYSGTGNTEAFF

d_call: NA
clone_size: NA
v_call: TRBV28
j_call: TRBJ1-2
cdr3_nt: TGTGCCAGCAGTTTATTGCCAGGGAGGAATGGCTACACCTTC
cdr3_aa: CASSLLPGRNGYTF

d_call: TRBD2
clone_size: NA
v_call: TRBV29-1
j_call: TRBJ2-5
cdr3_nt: TGCAGCGTTGAAGATGGCGGGGGGTCAACGACCCAGTACTTC
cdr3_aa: CSVEDGGGSTTQYF

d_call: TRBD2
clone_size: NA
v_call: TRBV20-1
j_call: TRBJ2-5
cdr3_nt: TGCAGTGCTAGTCATAGCGGGGGGGCAAGGGGACGAGAGACCCAGTACTTC
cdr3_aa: CSASHSGGARGRETQYF

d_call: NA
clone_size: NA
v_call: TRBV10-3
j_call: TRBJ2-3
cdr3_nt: TGTGCCATCAGTGTGGCCGGGAAAAGGCGAGCAGATACGCAGTATTTT
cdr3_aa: CAISVAGKRRADTQYF

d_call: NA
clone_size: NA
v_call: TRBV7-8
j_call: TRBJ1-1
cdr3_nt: TGTGCCAGCAGCTTAGTGGGGATCAACACTGAAGCTTTCTTT
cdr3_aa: CASSLVGINTEAFF

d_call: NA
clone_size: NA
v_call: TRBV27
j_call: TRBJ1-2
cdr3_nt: TGTGCCAGCAGTTTATCGAGGGGGTATGGCTACACCTTC
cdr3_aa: CASSLSRGYGYTF

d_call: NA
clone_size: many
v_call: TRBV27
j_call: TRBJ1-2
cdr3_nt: TGTGCCAGCAGTTGGGGCGGCGGCTATGGCTACACCTTC
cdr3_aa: CASSWGGGYGYTF

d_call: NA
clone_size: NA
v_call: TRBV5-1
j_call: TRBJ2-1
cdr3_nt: TGCGCCAGCAGCTCTCTCAGGGACGATGAGCAGTTCTTC
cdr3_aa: CASSSLRDDEQFF

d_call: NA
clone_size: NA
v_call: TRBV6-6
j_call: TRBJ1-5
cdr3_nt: TGTGCCAGCCTTAGGGGGAGCAATCAGCCCCAGCATTTT
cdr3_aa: CASLRGSNQPQHF

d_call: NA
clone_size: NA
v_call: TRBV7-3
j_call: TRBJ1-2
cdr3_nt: TGTGCCAGCAGCCCGGACGGGAACCATGGCTACACCTTC
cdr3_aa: CASSPDGNHGYTF

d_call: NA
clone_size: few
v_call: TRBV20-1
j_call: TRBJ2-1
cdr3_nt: TGCAGTGCTAGAGCGGTCCCGGCTCGGGAGCAGTTCTTC
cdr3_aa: CSARAVPAREQFF

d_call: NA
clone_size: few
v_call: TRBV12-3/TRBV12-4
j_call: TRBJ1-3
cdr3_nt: TGTGCCAGCAGTGTGGGCCTTGGAAACACCATATATTTT
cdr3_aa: CASSVGLGNTIYF

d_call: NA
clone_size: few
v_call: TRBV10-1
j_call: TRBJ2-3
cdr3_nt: TGCGCCAGCAGGGGAGGAGATACGCAGTATTTT
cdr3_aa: CASRGGDTQYF

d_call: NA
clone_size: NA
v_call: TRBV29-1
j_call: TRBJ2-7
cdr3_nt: TGCAGCGTTGAAGGTAACACGCAAGAGCAGTACTTC
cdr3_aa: CSVEGNTQEQYF

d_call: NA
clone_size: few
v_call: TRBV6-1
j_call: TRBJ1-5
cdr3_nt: TGTGCCAGCAGTCGACGACAGTGGGGCAATCAGCCCCAGCATTTT
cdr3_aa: CASSRRQWGNQPQHF

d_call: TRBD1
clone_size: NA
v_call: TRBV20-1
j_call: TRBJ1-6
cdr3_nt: TGCAGTGCTAGAGATCTACTCGGGACAGACTATAATTCACCCCTCCACTTT
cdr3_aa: CSARDLLGTDYNSPLHF

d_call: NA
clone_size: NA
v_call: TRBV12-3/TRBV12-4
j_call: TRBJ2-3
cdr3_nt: TGTGCCAGCGGCCTAATGGCTACGCAGTATTTT
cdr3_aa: CASGLMATQYF

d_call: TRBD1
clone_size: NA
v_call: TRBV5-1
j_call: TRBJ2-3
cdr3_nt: TGCGCCAGCAGCACTGACAGGGGGCCCACAGATACGCAGTATTTT
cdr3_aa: CASSTDRGPTDTQYF

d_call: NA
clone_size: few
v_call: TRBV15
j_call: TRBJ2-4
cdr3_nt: TGTGCCACCAGCAGAGATCGAATGGGGGGGCACATTCAGTACTTC
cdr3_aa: CATSRDRMGGHIQYF

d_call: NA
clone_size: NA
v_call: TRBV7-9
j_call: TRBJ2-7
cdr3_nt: TGTGCCAGCAGCACCCACTACGAGCAGTACTTC
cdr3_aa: CASSTHYEQYF

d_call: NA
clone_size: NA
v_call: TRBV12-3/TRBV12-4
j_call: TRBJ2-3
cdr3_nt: TGTGCCAGCAGTTTCCAAGGGCGAGGCACAGATACGCAGTATTTT
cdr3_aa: CASSFQGRGTDTQYF

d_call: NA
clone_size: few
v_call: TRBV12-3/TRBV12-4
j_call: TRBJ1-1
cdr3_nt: TGTGCCACCTCGCAACAGGGTGGGCAAGCTTTCTTT
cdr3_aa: CATSQQGGQAFF

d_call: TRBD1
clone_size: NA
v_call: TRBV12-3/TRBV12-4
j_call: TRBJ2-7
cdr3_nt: TGTGCCAGCAGTTTAGTTAACGTGGACAGGTGGGACGAGCAGTACTTC
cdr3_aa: CASSLVNVDRWDEQYF

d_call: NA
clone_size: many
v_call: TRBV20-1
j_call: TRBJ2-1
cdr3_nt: TGCAGTGCTAGAGATGGGGCCGATTCCTACAATGAGCAGTTCTTC
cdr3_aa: CSARDGADSYNEQFF

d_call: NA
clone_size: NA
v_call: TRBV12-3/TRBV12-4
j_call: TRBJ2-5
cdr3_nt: TGTGCCAGCAGTTGGCATCGGGACAAGTCCCAAGAGACCCAGTACTTC
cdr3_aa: CASSWHRDKSQETQYF

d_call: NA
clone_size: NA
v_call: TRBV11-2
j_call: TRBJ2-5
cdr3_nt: TGTGCCAGCAGCTCACTACACAGATCCCAAGAGACCCAGTACTTC
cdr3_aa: CASSSLHRSQETQYF

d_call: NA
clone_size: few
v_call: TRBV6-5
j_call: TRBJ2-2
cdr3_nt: TGTGCCAGCAGTTACTCGGGAGTCGGCGGGGAGCTGTTTTTT
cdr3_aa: CASSYSGVGGELFF

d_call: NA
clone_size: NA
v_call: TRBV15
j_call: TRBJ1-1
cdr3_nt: TGTGCCACCAGCAGACCCCCTCCTACGAACACTGAAGCTTTCTTT
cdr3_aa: CATSRPPPTNTEAFF

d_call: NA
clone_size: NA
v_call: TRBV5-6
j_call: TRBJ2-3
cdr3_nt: TGTGCCAGCAGCCTCTCAGGACAGCCCACAGATACGCAGTATTTT
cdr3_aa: CASSLSGQPTDTQYF

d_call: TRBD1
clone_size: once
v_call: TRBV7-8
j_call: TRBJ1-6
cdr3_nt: TGTGCCAGCAATACAGGGGCTTCACCCCTCCACTTT
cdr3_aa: CASNTGASPLHF

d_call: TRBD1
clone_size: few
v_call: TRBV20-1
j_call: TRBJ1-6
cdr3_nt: TGCAGTGCTAAGGACAGGGCCAATTCACCCCTCCACTTT
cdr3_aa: CSAKDRANSPLHF

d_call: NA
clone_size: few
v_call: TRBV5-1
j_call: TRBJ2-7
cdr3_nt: TGCGCCAGCAGCTCCCTAGGGGTAGCGAACCACCACGAGCAGTACTTC
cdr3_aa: CASSSLGVANHHEQYF

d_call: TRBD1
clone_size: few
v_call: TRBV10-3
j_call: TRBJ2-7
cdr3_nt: TGTGCCATTGGGACAGGGGACCACGAGCAGTACTTC
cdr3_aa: CAIGTGDHEQYF

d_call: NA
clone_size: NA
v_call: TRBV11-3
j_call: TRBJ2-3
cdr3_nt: TGTGCCAGCAGCTTAACTCCGACAGATACGCAGTATTTT
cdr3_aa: CASSLTPTDTQYF

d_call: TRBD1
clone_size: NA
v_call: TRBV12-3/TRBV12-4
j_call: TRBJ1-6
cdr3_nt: TGTGCCAGCAGGCTACAGGGGGTTAATTCACCCCTCCACTTT
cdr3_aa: CASRLQGVNSPLHF

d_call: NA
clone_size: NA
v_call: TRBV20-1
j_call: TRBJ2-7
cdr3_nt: TGCAGTGCTACTCCCTACGGAAGCTCCTACGAGCAGTACTTC
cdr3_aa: CSATPYGSSYEQYF

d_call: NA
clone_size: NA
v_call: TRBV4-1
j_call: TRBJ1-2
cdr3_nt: TGCGCCAGCAGCCAAGGAGACCGTCCCTATGGCTACACCTTC
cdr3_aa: CASSQGDRPYGYTF

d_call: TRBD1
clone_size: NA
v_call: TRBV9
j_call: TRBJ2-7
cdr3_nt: TGTGCCAGCAGCGTAGACGGGACAGGGGGCTACGAGCAGTACTTC
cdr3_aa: CASSVDGTGGYEQYF

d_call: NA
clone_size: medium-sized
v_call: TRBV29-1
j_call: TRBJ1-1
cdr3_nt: TGCAGCGTTGAAGTGGAAACCCCGAGGTGGGGAAGATTGAACACTGAAGCTTTCTTT
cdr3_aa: CSVEVETPRWGRLNTEAFF

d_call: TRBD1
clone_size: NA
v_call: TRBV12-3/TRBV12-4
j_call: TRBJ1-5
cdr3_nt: TGTGCCAGCAGTTTACGACAGGGGGCGGTTTCTCAGCCCCAGCATTTT
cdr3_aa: CASSLRQGAVSQPQHF

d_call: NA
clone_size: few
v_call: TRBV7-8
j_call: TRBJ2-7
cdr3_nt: TGTGCCAGCAGCCTGACAGTCCTAACTTCCTACGAGCAGTACTTC
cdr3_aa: CASSLTVLTSYEQYF

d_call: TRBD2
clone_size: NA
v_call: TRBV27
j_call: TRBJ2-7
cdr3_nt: TGTGCCAGCGGGACTAGCGGGGTGGGTTACGAGCAGTACTTC
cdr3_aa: CASGTSGVGYEQYF

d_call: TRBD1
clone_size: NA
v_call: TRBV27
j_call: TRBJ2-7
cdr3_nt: TGTGCCAGCAGTATAAACAGGGGTACCTACGAGCAGTACTTC
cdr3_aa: CASSINRGTYEQYF